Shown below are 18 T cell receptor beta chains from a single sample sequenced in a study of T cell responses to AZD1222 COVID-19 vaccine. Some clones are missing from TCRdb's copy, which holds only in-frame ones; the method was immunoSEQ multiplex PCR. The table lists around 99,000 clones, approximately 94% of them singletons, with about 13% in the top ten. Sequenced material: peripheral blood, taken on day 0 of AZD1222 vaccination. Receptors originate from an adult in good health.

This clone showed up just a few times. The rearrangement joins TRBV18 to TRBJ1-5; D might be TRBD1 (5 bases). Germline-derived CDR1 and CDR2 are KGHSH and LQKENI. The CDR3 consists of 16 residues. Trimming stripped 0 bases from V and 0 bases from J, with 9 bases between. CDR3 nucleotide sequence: TGTGCCAGCTCACCACCGGGGGGAACTAGCAATCAGCCCCAGCATTTT. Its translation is CASSPPGGTSNQPQHF.

The CDR3: CASSETSGDTGELFF. The CDR3 region has the DNA TGTGCCAGCAGTGAGACTAGCGGGGACACCGGGGAGCTGTTTTTT. The gene calls are TRBV6-4 and TRBJ2-2, with TRBD2 identical over 11 bases. J was trimmed by 3 bases and V by 3 bases; bases with no gene match: 0. This CDR3 spans 15 amino acids. CDR1 is MRHNA, CDR2 SNTAGT, per germline.

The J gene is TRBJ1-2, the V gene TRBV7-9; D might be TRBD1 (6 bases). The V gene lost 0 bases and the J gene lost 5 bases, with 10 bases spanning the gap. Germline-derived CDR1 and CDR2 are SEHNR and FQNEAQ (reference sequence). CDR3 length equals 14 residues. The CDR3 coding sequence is TGTGCCAGCAGCTTAGCTCCAGGGGAGTATGGCTACACCTTC. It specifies CASSLAPGEYGYTF.

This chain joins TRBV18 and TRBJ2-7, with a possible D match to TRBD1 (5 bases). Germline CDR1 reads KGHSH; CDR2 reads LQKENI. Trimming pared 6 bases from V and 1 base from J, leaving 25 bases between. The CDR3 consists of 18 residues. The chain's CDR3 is CASSLRGPTEAHSYEQYF. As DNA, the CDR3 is TGTGCCAGCTCGCTAAGGGGTCCGACAGAAGCTCATTCCTACGAGCAGTACTTC. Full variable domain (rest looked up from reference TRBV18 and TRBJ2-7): NAGVMQNPRHLVRRRGQEARLRCSPMKGHSHVYWYRQLPEEGLKFMVYLQKENIIDESGMPKERFSAEFPKEGPSILRIQQVVRGDSAAYFCASSLRGPTEAHSYEQYFGPGTRLTVT.

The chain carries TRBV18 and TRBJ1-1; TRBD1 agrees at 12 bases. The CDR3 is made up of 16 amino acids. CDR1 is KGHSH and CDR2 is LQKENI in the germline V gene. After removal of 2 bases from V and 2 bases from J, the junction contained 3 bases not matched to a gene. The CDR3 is CASSPGTGGINTEAFF. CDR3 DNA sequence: TGTGCCAGCTCACCAGGGACAGGGGGCATCAACACTGAAGCTTTCTTT.

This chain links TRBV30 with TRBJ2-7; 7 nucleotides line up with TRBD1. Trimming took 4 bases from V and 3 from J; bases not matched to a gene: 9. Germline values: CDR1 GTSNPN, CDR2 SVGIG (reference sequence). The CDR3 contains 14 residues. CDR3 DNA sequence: TGTGCCTGGAACACCGGGACAGCGAACTACGAGCAGTACTTC. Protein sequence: CAWNTGTANYEQYF.

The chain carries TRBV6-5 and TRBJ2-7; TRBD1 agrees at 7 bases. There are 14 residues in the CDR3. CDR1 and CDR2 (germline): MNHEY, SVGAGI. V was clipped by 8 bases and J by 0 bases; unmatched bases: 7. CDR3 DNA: TGTGCCAGCGCCGACAGGGCCTCCTCCTACGAGCAGTACTTC. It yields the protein CASADRASSYEQYF.

CDR3 DNA sequence: TGTGCCGCGTCCCCACGGACAGGGGCGAATTCACCCCTCCACTTT. Its protein is CAASPRTGANSPLHF. The chain has TRBV6-5 and TRBJ1-6; TRBD1 agrees at 9 bases. Germline V gene lookup returns CDR1 MNHEY and CDR2 SVGAGI. This CDR3 comprises 15 residues. The J segment lost 7 bases and the V segment lost 11 bases, leaving 12 bases of the junction unmatched.

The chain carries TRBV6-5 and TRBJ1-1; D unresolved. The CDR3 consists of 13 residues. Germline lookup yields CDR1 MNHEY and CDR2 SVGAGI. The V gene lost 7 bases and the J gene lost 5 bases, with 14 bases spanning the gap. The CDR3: CASTEGIRTEAFF. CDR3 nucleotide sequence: TGTGCCAGCACCGAGGGCATAAGGACTGAAGCTTTCTTT.

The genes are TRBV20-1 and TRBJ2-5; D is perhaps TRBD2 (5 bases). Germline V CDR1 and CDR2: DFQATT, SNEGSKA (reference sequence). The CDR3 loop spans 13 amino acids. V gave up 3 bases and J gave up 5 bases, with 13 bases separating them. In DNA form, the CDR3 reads TGCAGTGCTAGTGGACCGAGGGATGAGACCCAGTACTTC. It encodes CSASGPRDETQYF.

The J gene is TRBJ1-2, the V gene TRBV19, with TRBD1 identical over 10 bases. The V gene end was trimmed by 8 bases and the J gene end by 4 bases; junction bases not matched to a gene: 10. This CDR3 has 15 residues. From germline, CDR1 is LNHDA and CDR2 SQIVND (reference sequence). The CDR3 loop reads CASAQGQGPGYGYTF. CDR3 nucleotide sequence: TGTGCCAGTGCCCAGGGACAGGGGCCGGGCTATGGCTACACCTTC.

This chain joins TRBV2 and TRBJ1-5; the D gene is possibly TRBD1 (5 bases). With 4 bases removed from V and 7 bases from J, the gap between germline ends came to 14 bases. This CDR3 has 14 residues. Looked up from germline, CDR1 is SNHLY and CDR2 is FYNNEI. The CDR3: CASSGTPKGQPQHF. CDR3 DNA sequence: TGTGCCAGCAGTGGGACACCTAAGGGGCAGCCCCAGCATTTT.

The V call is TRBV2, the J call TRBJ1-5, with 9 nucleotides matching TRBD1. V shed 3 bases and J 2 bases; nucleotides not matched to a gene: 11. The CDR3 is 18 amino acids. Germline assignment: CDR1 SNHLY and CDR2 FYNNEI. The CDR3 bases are TGTGCCAGCAGTGATGGACAGGGGAGGCTCCTCGGCAATCAGCCCCAGCATTTT. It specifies CASSDGQGRLLGNQPQHF.

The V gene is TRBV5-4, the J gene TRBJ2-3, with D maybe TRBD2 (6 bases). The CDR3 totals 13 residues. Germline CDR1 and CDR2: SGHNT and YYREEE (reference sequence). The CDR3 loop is CATKEGHRDTQYF. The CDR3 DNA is TGTGCTACCAAGGAGGGCCATAGAGATACGCAGTATTTT.

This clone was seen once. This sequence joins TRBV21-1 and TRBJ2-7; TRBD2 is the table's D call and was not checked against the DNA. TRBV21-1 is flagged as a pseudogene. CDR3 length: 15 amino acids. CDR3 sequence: CASSKSRDSPYEQYF. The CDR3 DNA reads TGTGCCAGCAGCAAATCTAGGGACTCCCCCTACGAGCAGTACTTC.

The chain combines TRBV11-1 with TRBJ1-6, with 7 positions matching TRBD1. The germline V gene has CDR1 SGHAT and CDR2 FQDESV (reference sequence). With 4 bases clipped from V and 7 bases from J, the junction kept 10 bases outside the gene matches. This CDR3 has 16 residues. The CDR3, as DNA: TGTGCCAGCAGCTCCAACTACAGGGGTTCCAATTCACCCCTCCACTTT. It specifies CASSSNYRGSNSPLHF.

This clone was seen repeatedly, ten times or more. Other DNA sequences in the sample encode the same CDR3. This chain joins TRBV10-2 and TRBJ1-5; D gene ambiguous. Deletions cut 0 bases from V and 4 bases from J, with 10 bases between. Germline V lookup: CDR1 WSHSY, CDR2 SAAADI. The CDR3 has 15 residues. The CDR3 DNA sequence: TGCGCCAGCAGTGAGTCGTCGGGTGGAAATCAGCCCCAGCATTTT. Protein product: CASSESSGGNQPQHF.

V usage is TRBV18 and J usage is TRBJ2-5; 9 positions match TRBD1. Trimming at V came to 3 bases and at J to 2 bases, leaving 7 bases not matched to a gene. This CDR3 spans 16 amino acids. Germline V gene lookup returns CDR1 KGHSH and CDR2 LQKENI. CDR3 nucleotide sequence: TGTGCCAGCTCACCGCCGGTGGGACAGGGACAAGAGACCCAGTACTTC. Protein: CASSPPVGQGQETQYF.